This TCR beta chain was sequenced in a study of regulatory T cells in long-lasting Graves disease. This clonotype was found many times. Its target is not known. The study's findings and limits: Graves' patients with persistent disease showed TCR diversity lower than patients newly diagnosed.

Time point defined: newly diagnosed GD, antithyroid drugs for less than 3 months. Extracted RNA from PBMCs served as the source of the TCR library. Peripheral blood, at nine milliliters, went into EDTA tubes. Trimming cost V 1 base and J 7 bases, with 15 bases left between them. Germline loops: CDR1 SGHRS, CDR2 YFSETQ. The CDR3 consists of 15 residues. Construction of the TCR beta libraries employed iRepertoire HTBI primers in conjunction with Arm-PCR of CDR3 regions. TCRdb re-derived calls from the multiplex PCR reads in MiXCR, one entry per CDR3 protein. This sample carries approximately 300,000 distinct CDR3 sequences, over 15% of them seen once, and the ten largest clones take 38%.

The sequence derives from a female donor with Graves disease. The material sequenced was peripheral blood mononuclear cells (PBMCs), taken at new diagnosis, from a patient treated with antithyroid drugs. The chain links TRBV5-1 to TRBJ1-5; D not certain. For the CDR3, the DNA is TGCGCCAGCAGCTTGAACCCGGGTTTGGGGCAGCCCCAGCATTTT. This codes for CASSLNPGLGQPQHF. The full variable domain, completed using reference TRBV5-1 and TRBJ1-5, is KAGVTQTPRYLIKTRGQQVTLSCSPISGHRSVSWYQQTPGQGLQFLFEYFSETQRNKGNFPGRFSGRQFSNSRSEMNVSTLELGDSALYLCASSLNPGLGQPQHFGDGTRLSIL.